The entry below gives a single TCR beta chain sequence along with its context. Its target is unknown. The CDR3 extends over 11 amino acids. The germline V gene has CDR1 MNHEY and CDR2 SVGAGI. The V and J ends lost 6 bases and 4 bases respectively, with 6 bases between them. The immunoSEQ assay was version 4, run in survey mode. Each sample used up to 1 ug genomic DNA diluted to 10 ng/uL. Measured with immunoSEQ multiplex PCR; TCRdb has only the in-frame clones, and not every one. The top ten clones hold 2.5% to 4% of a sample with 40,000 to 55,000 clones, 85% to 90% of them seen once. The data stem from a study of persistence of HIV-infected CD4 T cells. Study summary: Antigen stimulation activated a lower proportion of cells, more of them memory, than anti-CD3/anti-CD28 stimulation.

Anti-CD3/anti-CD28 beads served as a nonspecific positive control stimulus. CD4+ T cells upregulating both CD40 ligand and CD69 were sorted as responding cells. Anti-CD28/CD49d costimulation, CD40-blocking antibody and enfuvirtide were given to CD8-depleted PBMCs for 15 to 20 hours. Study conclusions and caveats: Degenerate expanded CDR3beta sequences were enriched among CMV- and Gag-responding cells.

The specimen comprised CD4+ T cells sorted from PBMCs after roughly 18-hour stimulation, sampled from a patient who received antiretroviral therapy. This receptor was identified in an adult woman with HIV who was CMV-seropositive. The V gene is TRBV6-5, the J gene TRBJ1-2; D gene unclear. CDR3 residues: CASRDFYGYTF. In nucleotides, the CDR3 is TGTGCCAGCAGGGATTTCTATGGCTACACCTTC.